This TCR beta chain was sequenced during a study of blood T cell repertoires in COVID-19. V trimming: 6 bases; J trimming: 2 bases; junction bases outside the gene matches: 3. The CDR3 covers 13 residues. Germline V gene lookup returns CDR1 MNHEY and CDR2 SVGEGT. TCRdb's table, derived via immunoSEQ multiplex PCR, lists solely in-frame clones and lacks some. The table shows fewer than 90,000 clones, with about 90% occurring only once. Sequenced sample: peripheral blood. The sequence came from an elderly man in a cohort sampled during active COVID-19. V and J are TRBV6-2 or TRBV6-3 and TRBJ2-5; 7 nucleotides agree with TRBD2. CDR3 loop: CASSRGDQETQYF. CDR3 bases: TGTGCCAGCAGCCGGGGGGATCAAGAGACCCAGTACTTC.